The following is a T cell receptor beta chain sequence with its context. Its antigen is still unknown. Germline CDR1 reads DFQATT; CDR2 reads SNEGSKA (reference sequence). J lost 6 bases, V lost 4 bases, and 6 bases had no gene match. The CDR3 contains 15 residues. cDNA molecules carried unique molecular identifiers, and template switching added a universal primer site. TCRdb recomputed calls from the 5' RACE reads with MiXCR, one row per CDR3 protein. The table includes roughly 250,000 distinct CDR3 sequences, over 11% detected once. This record belongs to a study of identical twins. Findings and caveats of the study: While abundant cord blood beta clonotypes carried fewer insertions, memory repertoires showed no such pattern.

The TCR comes from a woman between 18 and 29 years old in good health. The rearrangement uses TRBV20-1 and TRBJ2-1; 13 positions agree with TRBD2. The sample comprised memory (CD45RO+) T cells sorted from blood. CDR3: CSATLGLAGANEQFF. CDR3 nucleotide sequence: TGCAGTGCTACCCTTGGACTAGCGGGGGCCAATGAGCAGTTCTTC.